This T cell receptor beta chain was retrieved from a study of T cell clones after liver transplantation. Study-level information: A pre-transplant mixed lymphocyte reaction with TCRbeta sequencing defined graft-donor-reactive clones followed in post-transplant blood. Third-party-reactive TCRbeta sequences from pre-transplant mixed lymphocyte reactions served as antigen-independent comparators.

The method was immunoSEQ multiplex PCR; TCRdb's version includes in-frame clones alone and lacks a portion of them. The sample holds 45,000 to 60,000 clones, over 60% seen once. CDR3 length equals 14 residues. Germline V CDR1 and CDR2: MRHNA, SNTAGT. V shed 6 bases and J 5 bases; nucleotides not matched to a gene: 8. The chain is built from TRBV6-4 and TRBJ1-1, with 8 bases fitting TRBD1. The sequences come from CD4+ T cells from blood, collected at the 22-month timepoint. The receptor comes from a human patient who received a liver transplant. Some T cells may possibly be graft donor cells. CDR3 bases: TGTGCCAGCAGACTAACAGGGGGTCGAACTGAAGCTTTCTTT. It specifies CASRLTGGRTEAFF.